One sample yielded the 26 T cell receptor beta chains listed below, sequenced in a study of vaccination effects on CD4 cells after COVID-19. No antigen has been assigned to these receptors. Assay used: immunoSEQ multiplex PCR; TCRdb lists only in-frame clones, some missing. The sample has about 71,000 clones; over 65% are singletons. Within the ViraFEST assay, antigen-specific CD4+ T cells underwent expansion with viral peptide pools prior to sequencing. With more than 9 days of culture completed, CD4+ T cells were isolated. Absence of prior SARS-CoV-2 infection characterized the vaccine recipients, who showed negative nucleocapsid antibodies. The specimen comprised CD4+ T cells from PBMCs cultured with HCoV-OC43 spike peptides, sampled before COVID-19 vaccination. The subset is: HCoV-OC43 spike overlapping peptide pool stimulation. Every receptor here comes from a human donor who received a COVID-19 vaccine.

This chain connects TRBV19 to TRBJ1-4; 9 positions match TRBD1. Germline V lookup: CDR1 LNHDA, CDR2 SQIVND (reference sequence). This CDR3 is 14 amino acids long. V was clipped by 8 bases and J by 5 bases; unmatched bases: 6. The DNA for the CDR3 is TGTGCCAGTTCCGCGGACAGGGGAAATGAAAAACTGTTTTTT. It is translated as CASSADRGNEKLFF.

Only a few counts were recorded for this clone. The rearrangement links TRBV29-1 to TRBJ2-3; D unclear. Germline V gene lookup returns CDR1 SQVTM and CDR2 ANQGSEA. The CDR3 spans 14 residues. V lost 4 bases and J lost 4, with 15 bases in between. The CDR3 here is CSVVTSDVPDTQYF. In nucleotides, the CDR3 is TGCAGCGTTGTAACCAGCGATGTTCCAGATACGCAGTATTTT.

CDR3 coding DNA: TGTGCCAGCAGCCAAGGGACTAGGGTGGAGACCCAGTACTTC. Protein product: CASSQGTRVETQYF. The chain carries TRBV6-2 or TRBV6-3 and TRBJ2-5; 8 bases are a match to TRBD2. CDR1 and CDR2 (germline): MNHEY, SVGEGT. The junction had 8 bases not matched to a gene; V was cut back by 6 bases and J by 5 bases. This CDR3 has 14 amino acids.

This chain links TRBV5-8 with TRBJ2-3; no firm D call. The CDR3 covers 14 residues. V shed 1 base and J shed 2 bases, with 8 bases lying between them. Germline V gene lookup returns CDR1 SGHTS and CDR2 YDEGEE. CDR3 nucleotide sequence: TGTGCCAGCAGCTTGAAAAGAGCCACAGATACGCAGTATTTT. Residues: CASSLKRATDTQYF. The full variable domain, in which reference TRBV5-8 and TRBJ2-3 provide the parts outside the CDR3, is EAGVTQSPTHLIKTRGQQATLRCSPISGHTSVYWYQQALGLGLQFLLWYDEGEERNRGNFPPRFSGRQFPNYSSELNVNALELEDSALYLCASSLKRATDTQYFGPGTRLTVL.

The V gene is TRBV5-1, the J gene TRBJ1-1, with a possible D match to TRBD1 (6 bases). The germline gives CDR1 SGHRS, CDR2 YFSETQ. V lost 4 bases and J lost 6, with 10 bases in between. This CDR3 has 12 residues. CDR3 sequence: CASSQQGAEAFF. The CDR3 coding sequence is TGCGCCAGCAGCCAACAGGGAGCTGAAGCTTTCTTT.

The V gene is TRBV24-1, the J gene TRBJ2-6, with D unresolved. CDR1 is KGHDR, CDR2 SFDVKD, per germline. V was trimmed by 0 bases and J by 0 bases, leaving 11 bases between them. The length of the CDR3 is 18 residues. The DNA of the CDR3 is TGTGCCACCAGTGATTTGGTTCCGGTTCACTCTGGGGCCAACGTCCTGACTTTC. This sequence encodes CATSDLVPVHSGANVLTF.

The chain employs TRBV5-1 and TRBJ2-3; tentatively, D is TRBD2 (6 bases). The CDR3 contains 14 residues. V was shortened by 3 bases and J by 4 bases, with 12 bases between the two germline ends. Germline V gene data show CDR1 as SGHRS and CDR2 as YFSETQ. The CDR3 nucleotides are TGCGCCAGCAGCTCCTCCGGGAGCCCAGATACGCAGTATTTT. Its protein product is CASSSSGSPDTQYF.

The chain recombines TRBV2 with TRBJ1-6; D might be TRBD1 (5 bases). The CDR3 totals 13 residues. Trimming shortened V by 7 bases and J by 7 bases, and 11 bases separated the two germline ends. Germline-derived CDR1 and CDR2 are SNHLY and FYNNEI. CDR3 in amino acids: CASMAGFNSPLHF. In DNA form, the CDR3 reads TGTGCCAGCATGGCAGGGTTCAATTCACCCCTCCACTTT. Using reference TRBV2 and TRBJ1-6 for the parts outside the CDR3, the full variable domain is EPEVTQTPSHQVTQMGQEVILRCVPISNHLYFYWYRQILGQKVEFLVSFYNNEISEKSEIFDDQFSVERPDGSNFTLKIRSTKLEDSAMYFCASMAGFNSPLHFGNGTRLTVT.

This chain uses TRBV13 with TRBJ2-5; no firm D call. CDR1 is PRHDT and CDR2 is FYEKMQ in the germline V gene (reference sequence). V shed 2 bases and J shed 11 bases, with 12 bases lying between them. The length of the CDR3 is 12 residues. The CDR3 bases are TGTGCCAGCAGCTTAAACTCCCCGACACAGTACTTC. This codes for CASSLNSPTQYF.

CDR3 region: CASRNRVGPSEAFF. The CDR3 DNA sequence: TGTGCCAGCAGAAACAGGGTCGGTCCATCTGAAGCTTTCTTT. The J gene is TRBJ1-1, the V gene TRBV5-6, with a tentative D call TRBD1 (6 bases). This CDR3 is 14 amino acids long. Trimming stripped 5 bases from V and 6 bases from J, with 17 bases between. Per the germline V gene, CDR1 is SGHDT and CDR2 is YYEEEE.

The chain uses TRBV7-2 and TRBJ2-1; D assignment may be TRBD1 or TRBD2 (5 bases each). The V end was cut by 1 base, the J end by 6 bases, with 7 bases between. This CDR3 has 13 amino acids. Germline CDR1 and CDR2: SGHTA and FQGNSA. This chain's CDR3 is CASSLVGANEQFF. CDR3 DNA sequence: TGTGCCAGCAGCTTAGTCGGGGCCAATGAGCAGTTCTTC.

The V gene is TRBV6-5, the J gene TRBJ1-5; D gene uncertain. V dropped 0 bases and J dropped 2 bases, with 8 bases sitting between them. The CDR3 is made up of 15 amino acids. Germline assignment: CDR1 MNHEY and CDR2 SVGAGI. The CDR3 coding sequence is TGTGCCAGCAGTTACTCGGCAGAAGGCAATCAGCCCCAGCATTTT. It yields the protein CASSYSAEGNQPQHF.

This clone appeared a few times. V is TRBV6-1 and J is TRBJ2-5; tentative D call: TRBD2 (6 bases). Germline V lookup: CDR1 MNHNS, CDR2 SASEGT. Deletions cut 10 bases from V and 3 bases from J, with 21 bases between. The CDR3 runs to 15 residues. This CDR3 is CATRSGPPQKETQYF. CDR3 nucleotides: TGTGCCACCAGGAGCGGGCCGCCCCAAAAAGAGACCCAGTACTTC.

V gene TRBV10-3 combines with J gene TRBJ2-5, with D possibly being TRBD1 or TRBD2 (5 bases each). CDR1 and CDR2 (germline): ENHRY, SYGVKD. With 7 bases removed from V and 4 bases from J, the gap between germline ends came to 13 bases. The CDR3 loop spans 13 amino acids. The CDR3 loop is CAINSAGTETQYF. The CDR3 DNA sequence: TGTGCCATCAATAGCGCAGGGACAGAGACCCAGTACTTC.

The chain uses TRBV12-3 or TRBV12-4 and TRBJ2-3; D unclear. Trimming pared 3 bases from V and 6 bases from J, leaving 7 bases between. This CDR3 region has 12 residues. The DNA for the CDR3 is TGTGCCAGCAGTTTGTCCGGGGATACGCAGTATTTT. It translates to CASSLSGDTQYF.

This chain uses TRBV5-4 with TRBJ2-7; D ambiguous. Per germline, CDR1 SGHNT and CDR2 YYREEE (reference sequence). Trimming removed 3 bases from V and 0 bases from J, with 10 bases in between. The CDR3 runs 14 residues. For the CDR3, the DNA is TGTGCCAGCAGCTCCGGACGGAACTCCTACGAGCAGTACGTC. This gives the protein CASSSGRNSYEQYV.

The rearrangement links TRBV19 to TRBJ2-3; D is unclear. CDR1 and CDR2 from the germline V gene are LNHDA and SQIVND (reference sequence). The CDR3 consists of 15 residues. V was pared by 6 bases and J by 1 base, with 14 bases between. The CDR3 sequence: CASSYSVWGTDTQYF. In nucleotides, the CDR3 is TGTGCCAGTAGCTATAGTGTTTGGGGCACAGATACGCAGTATTTT.

The CDR3 loop reads CASSKLDRPHEQYV. The CDR3 DNA reads TGTGCCAGCAGTAAACTTGACAGGCCCCACGAGCAGTACGTC. This sequence joins TRBV5-5 and TRBJ2-7, with D perhaps matching TRBD1 (6 bases). Germline lookup yields CDR1 SGHKS and CDR2 YYEKEE (reference sequence). The CDR3 has 14 residues. V dropped 5 bases and J dropped 5 bases, with 17 bases sitting between them.

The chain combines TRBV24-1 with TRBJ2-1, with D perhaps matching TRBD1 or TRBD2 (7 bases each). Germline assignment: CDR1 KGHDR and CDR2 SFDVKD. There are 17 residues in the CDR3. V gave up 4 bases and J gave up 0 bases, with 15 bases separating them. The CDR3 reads CATSDPRGGSSYNEQFF. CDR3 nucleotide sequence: TGTGCCACCAGTGACCCCAGGGGGGGCAGCTCCTACAATGAGCAGTTCTTC.

The CDR3 DNA reads TGTGCCAGCAGCTTGGGCCGGGGTAGGGGGGCTAGCACAGATACGCAGTATTTT. Amino acid sequence: CASSLGRGRGASTDTQYF. The rearrangement links TRBV11-2 to TRBJ2-3; D tentatively fits TRBD1 or TRBD2 (6 bases each). This CDR3 contains 18 residues. The V and J ends lost 3 bases and 0 bases respectively, with 19 bases between them. Germline loops: CDR1 SGHAT, CDR2 FQNNGV.

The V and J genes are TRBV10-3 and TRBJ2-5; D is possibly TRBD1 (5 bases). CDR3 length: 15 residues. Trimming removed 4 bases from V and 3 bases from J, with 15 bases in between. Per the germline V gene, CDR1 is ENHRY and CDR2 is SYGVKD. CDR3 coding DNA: TGTGCCATCAGTGCCGGAGCTGGGGCGGAAGAGACCCAGTACTTC. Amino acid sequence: CAISAGAGAEETQYF.

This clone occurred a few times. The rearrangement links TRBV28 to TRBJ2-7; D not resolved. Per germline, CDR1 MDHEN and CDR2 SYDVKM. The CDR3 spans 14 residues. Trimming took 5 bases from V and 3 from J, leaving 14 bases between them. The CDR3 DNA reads TGTGCCAGCAGTCCGCAAGGCCCGCTCTACGAGCAGTACGTC. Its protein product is CASSPQGPLYEQYV.

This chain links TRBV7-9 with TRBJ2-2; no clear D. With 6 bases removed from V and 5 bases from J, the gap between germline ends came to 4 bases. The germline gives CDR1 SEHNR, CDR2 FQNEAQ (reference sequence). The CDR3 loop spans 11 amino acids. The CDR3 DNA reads TGTGCCAGCAGTCCTACCGGGGAGCTGTTTTTT. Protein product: CASSPTGELFF.

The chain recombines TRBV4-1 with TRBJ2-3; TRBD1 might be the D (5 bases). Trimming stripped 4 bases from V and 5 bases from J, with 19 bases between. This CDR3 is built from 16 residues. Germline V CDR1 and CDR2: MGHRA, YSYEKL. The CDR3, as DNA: TGCGCCAGCAGCCCTGCCCGGCAGGGATGGGAAGATACGCAGTATTTT. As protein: CASSPARQGWEDTQYF.

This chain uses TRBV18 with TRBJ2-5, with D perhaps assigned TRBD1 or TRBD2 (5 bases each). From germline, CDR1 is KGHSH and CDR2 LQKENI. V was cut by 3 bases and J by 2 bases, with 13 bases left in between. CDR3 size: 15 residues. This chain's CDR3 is CASSPGVWGQETQYF. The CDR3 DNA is TGTGCCAGCTCACCCGGGGTTTGGGGGCAAGAGACCCAGTACTTC.

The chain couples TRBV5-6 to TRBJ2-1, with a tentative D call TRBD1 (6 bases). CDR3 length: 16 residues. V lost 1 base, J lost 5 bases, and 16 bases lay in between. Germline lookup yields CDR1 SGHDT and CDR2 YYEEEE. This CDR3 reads CASSLSEGHWDNEQFF. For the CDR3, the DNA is TGTGCCAGCAGCTTGAGCGAGGGACATTGGGACAATGAGCAGTTCTTC.